Sequencing of this T cell receptor (beta chain) was carried out in a study of T cell responses to AZD1222 COVID-19 vaccine. Points from the study as a whole: Vaccine-related CD4 TCRs covered spike, predominating at 160-218 and 743-854. The reported proportion of spike-specific TCRs targeting unmutated variant regions was nearly half. The donors showed a predominance of white British ancestry and of females, with possible underestimation of clonal diversity.

CDR1 and CDR2 from the germline V gene are MGHRA and YSYEKL. The CDR3 spans 17 residues. V lost 1 base to trimming and J lost 4 bases; unmatched junction nucleotides: 7. Libraries were prepared by immunoSEQ multiplex PCR; TCRdb keeps only in-frame clonotypes and omits some of them. This sample has around 200,000 clones, with roughly 93% found just once. Note on this clone: The target antigen is unknown.

The V gene is TRBV4-1, the J gene TRBJ1-4; 9 nucleotides match TRBD1. The sample here was peripheral blood, taken 28 days after the second dose of the MenACWY control vaccine. The origin of this receptor is an adult who received the MenACWY meningococcal vaccine as a control. The CDR3 reads CASSQAHRGQVNEKLFF. The DNA of the CDR3 is TGCGCCAGCAGCCAAGCGCACAGGGGGCAGGTTAATGAAAAACTGTTTTTT.